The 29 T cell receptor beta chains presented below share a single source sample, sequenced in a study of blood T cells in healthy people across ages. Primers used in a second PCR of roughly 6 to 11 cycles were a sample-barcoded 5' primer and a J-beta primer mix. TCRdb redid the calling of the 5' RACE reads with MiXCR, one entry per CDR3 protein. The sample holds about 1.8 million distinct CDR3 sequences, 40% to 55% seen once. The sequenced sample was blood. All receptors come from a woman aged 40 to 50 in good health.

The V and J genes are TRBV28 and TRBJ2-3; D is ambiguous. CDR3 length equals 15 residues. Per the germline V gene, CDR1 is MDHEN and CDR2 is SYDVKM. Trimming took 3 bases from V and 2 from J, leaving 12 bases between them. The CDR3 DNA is TGTGCCAGCAGTTTCTTGAGCACTACCACAGATACGCAGTATTTT. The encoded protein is CASSFLSTTTDTQYF.

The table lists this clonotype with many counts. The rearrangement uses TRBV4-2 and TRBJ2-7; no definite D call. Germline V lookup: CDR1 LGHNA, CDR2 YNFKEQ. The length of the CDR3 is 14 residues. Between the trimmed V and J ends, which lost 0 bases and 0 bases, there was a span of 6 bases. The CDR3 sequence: CASSQELVSYEQYF. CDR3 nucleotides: TGTGCCAGCAGCCAAGAGTTAGTCTCCTACGAGCAGTACTTC.

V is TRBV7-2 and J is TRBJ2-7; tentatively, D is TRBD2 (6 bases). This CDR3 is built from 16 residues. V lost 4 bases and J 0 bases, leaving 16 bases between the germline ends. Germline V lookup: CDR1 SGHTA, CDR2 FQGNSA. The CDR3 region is CASSSLSRGISYEQYF. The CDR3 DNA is TGTGCCAGCAGCTCACTAAGCCGGGGGATCTCCTACGAGCAGTACTTC. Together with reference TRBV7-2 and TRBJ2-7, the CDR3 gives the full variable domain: GAGVSQSPSNKVTEKGKDVELRCDPISGHTALYWYRQSLGQGLEFLIYFQGNSAPDKSGLPSDRFSAERTGGSVSTLTIQRTQQEDSAVYLCASSSLSRGISYEQYFGPGTRLTVT.

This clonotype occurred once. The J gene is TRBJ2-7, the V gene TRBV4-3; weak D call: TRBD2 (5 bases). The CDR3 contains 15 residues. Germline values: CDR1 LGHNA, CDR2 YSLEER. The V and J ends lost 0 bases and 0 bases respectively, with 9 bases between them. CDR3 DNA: TGCGCCAGCAGCCAAGAGAGGGCCTCCTCCTACGAGCAGTACTTC. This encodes CASSQERASSYEQYF.

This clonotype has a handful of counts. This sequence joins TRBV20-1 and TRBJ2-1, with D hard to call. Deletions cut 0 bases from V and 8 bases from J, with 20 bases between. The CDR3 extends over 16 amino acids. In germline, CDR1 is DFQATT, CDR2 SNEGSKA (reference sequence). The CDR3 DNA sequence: TGCAGTGCTAGAGATCTGACACGCCCCCGGTATGATGAGCAGTTCTTC. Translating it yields CSARDLTRPRYDEQFF.

CDR3 DNA: TGCGCCAGCAGCATGTCACAGGCACAGAGAGAGACCCAGTACTTC. Protein sequence: CASSMSQAQRETQYF. The V call is TRBV5-1, the J call TRBJ2-5; perhaps TRBD1 as D (5 bases). The V and J ends lost 4 bases and 4 bases respectively, with 17 bases between them. The CDR3 length is 15 residues. CDR1 and CDR2 (germline): SGHRS, YFSETQ.

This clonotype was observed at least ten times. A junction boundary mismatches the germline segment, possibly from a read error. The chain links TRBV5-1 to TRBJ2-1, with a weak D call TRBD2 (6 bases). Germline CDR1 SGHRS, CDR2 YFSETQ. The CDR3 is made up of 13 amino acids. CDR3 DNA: TGTGCCAGCAGCTTATCGGGGGTGAATGAGCAGTTCTTC. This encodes CASSLSGVNEQFF.

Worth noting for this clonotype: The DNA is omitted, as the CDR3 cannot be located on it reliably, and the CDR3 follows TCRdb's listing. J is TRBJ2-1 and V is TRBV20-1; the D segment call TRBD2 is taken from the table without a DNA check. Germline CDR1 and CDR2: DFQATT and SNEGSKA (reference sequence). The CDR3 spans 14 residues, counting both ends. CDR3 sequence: CSARWAAGNNERFF.

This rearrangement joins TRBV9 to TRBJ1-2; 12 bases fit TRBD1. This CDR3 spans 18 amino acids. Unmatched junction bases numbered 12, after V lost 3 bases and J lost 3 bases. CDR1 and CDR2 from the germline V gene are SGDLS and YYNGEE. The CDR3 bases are TGTGCCAGCAGCGCTTTACCCGGGACAGGGGGCTCTGACTATGGCTACACCTTC. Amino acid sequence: CASSALPGTGGSDYGYTF.

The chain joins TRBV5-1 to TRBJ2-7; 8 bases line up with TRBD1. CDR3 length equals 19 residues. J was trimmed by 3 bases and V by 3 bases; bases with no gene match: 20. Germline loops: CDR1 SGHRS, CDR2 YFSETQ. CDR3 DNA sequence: TGCGCCAGCAGCTCTCCCTTGAACCCGGACAGGGACAGTCTCTACGAGCAGTACTTC. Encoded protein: CASSSPLNPDRDSLYEQYF.

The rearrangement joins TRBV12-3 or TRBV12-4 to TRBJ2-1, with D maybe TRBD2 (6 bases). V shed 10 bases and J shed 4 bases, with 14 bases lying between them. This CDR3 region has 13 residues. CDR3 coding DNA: TGTGCCAACATGGCAGGGAGGTACAATGAGCAGTTCTTC. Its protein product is CANMAGRYNEQFF.

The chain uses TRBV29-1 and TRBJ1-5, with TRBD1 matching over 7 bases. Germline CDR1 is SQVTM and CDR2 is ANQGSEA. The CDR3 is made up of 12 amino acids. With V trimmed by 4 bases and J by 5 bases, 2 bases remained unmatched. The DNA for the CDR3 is TGCAGCGTTGGGGACAGAGATCAGCCCCAGCATTTT. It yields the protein CSVGDRDQPQHF.

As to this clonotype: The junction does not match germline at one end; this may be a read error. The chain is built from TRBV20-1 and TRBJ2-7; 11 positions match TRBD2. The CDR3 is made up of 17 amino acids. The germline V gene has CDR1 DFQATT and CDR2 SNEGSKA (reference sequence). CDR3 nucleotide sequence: TGCAGTGCCAGAGATCCAGGGTCCCCTACTAGCGGGGGTGGGCAGTACTTC. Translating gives CSARDPGSPTSGGGQYF.

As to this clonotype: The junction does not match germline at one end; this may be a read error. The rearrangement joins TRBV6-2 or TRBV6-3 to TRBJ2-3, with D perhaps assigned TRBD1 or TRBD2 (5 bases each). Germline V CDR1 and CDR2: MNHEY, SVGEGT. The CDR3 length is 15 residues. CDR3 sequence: CASRPPGRRSDTLYF. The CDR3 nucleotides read TGTGCCAGCAGGCCTCCAGGGCGGAGGTCAGATACGCTGTATTTT.

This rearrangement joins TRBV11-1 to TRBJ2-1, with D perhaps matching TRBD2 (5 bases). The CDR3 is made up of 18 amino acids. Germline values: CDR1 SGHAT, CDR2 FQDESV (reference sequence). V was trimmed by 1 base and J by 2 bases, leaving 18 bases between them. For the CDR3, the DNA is TGTGCCAGCAGCTTAGGAAAGGGAGCAGGATTAACCTACAATGAGCAGTTCTTC. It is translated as CASSLGKGAGLTYNEQFF.

CDR3 DNA sequence: TGTGCCAGCAGACCACTAGCGGGGGCAATGAGCTCCTACAATGAGCAGTACTTC. It yields the protein CASRPLAGAMSSYNEQYF. This chain uses TRBV9 with TRBJ2-1; 11 bases align to TRBD2. The J call may be wrong; the DNA end is better matched by TRBJ2-7. Germline V gene sequence: CDR1 SGDLS, CDR2 YYNGEE. The CDR3 totals 18 residues.

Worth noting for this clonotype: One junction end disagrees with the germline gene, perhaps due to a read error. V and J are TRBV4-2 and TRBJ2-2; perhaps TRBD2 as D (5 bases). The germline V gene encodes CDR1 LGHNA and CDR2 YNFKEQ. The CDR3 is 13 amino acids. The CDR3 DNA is TGTGCCAGCACCCAAGACGGGGCCGGGGAGCTGTTTTTT. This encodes CASTQDGAGELFF.

The CDR3 sequence: CSARANIAVAKNIQYF. CDR3 in DNA: TGCAGTGCTAGAGCCAATATAGCGGTAGCCAAAAACATTCAGTACTTC. The V gene is TRBV20-1, the J gene TRBJ2-4, with a weak D call TRBD2 (6 bases). Germline values: CDR1 DFQATT, CDR2 SNEGSKA (reference sequence). This CDR3 contains 16 residues. The ends were cut back, 1 base at V and 0 bases at J, with 13 bases in the middle.

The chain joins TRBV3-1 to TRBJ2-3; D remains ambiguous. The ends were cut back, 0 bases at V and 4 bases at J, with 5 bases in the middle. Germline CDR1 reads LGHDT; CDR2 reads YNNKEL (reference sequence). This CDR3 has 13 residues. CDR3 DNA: TGTGCCAGCAGCCAAGAATACTCAGATACGCAGTATTTT. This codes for CASSQEYSDTQYF.

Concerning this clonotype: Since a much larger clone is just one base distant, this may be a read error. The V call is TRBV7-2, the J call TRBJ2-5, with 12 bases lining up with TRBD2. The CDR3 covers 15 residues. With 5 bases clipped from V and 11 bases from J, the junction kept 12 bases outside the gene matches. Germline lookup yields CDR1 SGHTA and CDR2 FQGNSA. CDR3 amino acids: CASSALAGGQNEQYF. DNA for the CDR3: TGTGCCAGCAGCGCGCTAGCGGGGGGGCAGAATGAGCAGTACTTC.

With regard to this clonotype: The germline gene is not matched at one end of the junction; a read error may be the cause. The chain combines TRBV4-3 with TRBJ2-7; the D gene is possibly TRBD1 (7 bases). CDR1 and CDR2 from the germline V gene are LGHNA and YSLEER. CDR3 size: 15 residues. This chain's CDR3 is CASSYGGGPQYGQYF. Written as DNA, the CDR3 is TGCGCCAGCAGCTATGGAGGGGGCCCTCAGTACGGGCAGTACTTC.

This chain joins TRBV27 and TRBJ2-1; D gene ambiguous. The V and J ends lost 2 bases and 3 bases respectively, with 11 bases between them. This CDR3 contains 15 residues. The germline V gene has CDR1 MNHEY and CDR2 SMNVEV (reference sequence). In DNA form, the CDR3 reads TGTGCCAGCAGTTTAGTGTCAGCCGGCTACAATGAGCAGTTCTTC. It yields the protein CASSLVSAGYNEQFF.

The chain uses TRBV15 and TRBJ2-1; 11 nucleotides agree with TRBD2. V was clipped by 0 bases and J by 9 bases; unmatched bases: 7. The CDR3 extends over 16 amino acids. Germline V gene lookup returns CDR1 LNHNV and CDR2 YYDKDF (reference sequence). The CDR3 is CATSREVSSGGTEQFF. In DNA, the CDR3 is TGTGCCACCAGCAGAGAGGTGTCTAGCGGGGGGACTGAGCAGTTCTTC.

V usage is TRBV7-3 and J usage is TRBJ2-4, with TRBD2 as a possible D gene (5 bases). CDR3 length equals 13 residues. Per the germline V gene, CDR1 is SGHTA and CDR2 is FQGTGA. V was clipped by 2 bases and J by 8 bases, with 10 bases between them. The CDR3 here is CASSLVGEDIQYF. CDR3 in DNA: TGTGCCAGCAGCTTAGTCGGGGAAGACATTCAGTACTTC.

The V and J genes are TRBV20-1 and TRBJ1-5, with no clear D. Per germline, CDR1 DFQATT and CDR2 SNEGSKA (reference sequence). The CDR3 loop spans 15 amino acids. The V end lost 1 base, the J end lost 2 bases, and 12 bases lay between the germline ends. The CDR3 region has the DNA TGCAGTGCTAGAGGGGTCCTTGGCGGCAATCAGCCCCAGCATTTT. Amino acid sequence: CSARGVLGGNQPQHF.

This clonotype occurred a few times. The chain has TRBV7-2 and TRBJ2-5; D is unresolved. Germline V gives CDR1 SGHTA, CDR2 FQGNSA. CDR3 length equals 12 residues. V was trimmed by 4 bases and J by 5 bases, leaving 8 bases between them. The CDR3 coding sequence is TGTGCCAGCAGCTACCACGTTGAGACCCAGTACTTC. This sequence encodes CASSYHVETQYF.

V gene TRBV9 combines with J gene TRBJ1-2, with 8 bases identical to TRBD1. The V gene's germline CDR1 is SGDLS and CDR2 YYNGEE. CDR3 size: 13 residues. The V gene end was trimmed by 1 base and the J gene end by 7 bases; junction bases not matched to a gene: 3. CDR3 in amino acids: CASSVTGGRGYTF. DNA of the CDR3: TGTGCCAGCAGCGTAACAGGGGGTCGTGGCTACACCTTC. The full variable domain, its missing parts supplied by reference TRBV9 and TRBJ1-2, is DSGVTQTPKHLITATGQRVTLRCSPRSGDLSVYWYQQSLDQGLQFLIQYYNGEERAKGNILERFSAQQFPDLHSELNLSSLELGDSALYFCASSVTGGRGYTFGSGTRLTVV.

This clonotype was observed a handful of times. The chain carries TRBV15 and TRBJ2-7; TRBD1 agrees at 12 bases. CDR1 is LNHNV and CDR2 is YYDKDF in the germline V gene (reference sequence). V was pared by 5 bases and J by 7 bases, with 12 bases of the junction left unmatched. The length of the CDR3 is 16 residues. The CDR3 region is CATSRITGTGGKEQYF. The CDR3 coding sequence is TGTGCCACCAGCCGCATCACCGGGACAGGGGGCAAAGAGCAGTACTTC.

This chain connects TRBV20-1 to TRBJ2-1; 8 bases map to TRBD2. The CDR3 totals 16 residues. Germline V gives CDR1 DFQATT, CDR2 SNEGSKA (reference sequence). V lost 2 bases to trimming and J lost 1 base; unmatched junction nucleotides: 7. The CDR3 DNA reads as TGCAGTGCTAGATCCCGGCGGGGGGCTTCCTACAATGAGCAGTTCTTC. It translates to CSARSRRGASYNEQFF.